This TCR beta chain was sequenced for a study of blood T cells in healthy people across ages. General study results and limits: The unknown donor CMV status may have confounded expanded clonotype changes.

PCR was performed a second time for 7 to 11 cycles using a sample-barcoded 5' primer and a J-beta primer mix. TCRdb reprocessed the 5' RACE reads with MiXCR, giving one entry per CDR3 protein. The sample consists of about 580,000 distinct CDR3 sequences, around half of them appearing once. As to this clonotype: No antigen is known for it.

The CDR3 sequence is 13 residues long. Deletions cut 5 bases from V and 2 bases from J, with 13 bases between. The germline CDR1 and CDR2 sequences are GTSNPN and SVGIG (reference sequence). In terms of origin and age, donors were healthy Caucasian individuals from Russia aged 6 to 90. Isolating PBMCs gave at least 6.5 million of these cells per sample. The sequence came from a man older than 75 in good health. The sequenced material came from blood. This sequence joins TRBV30 and TRBJ2-7, with TRBD1 as a possible D gene (5 bases). The CDR3 bases are TGTGCCTGGGCCATCCAGGGAACCTACGAGCAGTACTTC. This codes for CAWAIQGTYEQYF.